A single T cell receptor (beta chain) is shown here with its context. As yet, its antigen is unknown. These data originate in a study of T cells after yellow fever vaccination. Study context: Any fraction with a low cell number was prepared using SMART-Seq v4 Ultra Low Input.

The study made its TCR cDNA through 5'RACE template switching. That step introduced a universal primer site along with UMIs. TCRdb re-called the 5' RACE reads through MiXCR, storing one row per CDR3 protein. This sample has some 350,000 distinct CDR3 sequences, with roughly 8.7% found just once. Study outcomes and limitations: Within FACS-sorted repertoires, abundant clonotypes contaminating from the bulk population could be present. The CD4 and CD8 compartments had a small share of their clonotypes in common.

Germline V CDR1 and CDR2: MGHDK, SYGVNS. V gave up 6 bases and J gave up 6 bases, with 22 bases separating them. There are 16 residues in the CDR3. This specimen consisted of PBMCs, obtained on the day of the first yellow fever vaccination. The sequence derives from a man aged 18 to 30 who received the YFV17D yellow fever vaccine. This rearrangement joins TRBV25-1 to TRBJ2-3; a possible D gene is TRBD1 (5 bases). CDR3 residues: CASSPQTAQVRDTQYF. The CDR3, as DNA: TGTGCCAGCAGCCCCCAGACAGCCCAGGTGAGGGATACGCAGTATTTT.